These 20 T cell receptor beta chains originate from one sample sequenced in a study of T cell repertoires in cytomegalovirus infection. These receptors have no identified antigens. MiXCR, run by TCRdb on the reads, gives a single entry per CDR3 protein. In the table there are 750,000 to 950,000 distinct CDR3 sequences, almost 30% of which are singletons. The sequenced sample was cultured CD8+ T cells from PBMCs, obtained from culture after CMV antigen stimulation. Receptors were obtained from a human donor in good health (CMV status not recorded). Some clones in this sample may be carry-over from other donors' samples.

This clonotype was seen only a few times. The chain is built from TRBV4-1 and TRBJ1-2, with TRBD1 matching 7 bases. CDR3 length equals 15 residues. Germline loops: CDR1 MGHRA, CDR2 YSYEKL. V shed 2 bases and J 6 bases; nucleotides not matched to a gene: 9. CDR3: CASSQKTGRGNGYTF. In nucleotides, the CDR3 is TGCGCCAGCAGCCAAAAGACAGGGAGAGGGAATGGCTACACCTTC.

V and J are TRBV6-6 and TRBJ2-3; D may be TRBD2 (5 bases). The CDR3 length is 12 residues. V shed 8 bases and J shed 6 bases, with 12 bases lying between them. Germline CDR1 and CDR2: MNHNY and SVGAGI (reference sequence). CDR3 in DNA: TGTGCCAGCCTTGCCGGGGTGGATACGCAGTATTTT. This encodes CASLAGVDTQYF.

The gene calls are TRBV6-2 or TRBV6-3 and TRBJ1-2; D uncertain. With 2 bases removed from V and 4 bases from J, the gap between germline ends came to 8 bases. Germline loops: CDR1 MNHEY, CDR2 SVGEGT. The CDR3 totals 13 residues. CDR3 nucleotides: TGTGCCAGCAGTTACGACGTCGGCTATGGCTACACCTTC. Amino acid sequence: CASSYDVGYGYTF.

The rearrangement joins TRBV27 to TRBJ2-7, with 13 nucleotides matching TRBD2. Germline V gives CDR1 MNHEY, CDR2 SMNVEV (reference sequence). The CDR3 spans 16 residues. V dropped 5 bases and J dropped 5; count of bases not matched to a gene: 9. CDR3 region: CASSILLAGGPNEQYF. Written as DNA, the CDR3 is TGTGCCAGCAGTATACTACTAGCGGGGGGGCCCAACGAGCAGTACTTC.

The V and J genes are TRBV5-1 and TRBJ2-6; 8 bases match TRBD1. The length of the CDR3 is 19 residues. With V trimmed by 0 bases and J by 0 bases, 8 bases remained unmatched. Germline V gene sequence: CDR1 SGHRS, CDR2 YFSETQ. The CDR3 protein is CASSLAPGQDLSGANVLTF. The CDR3 DNA sequence: TGCGCCAGCAGCTTGGCACCGGGACAGGACCTCTCTGGGGCCAACGTCCTGACTTTC.

The table lists this clonotype with a few counts. The V call is TRBV20-1, the J call TRBJ1-2, with 9 bases aligning to TRBD1. This CDR3 spans 14 amino acids. V shed 1 base and J 2 bases; nucleotides not matched to a gene: 2. Germline V gene data show CDR1 as DFQATT and CDR2 as SNEGSKA (reference sequence). As DNA, the CDR3 is TGCAGTGCTAGAGGGACAGGGGAAAACTATGGCTACACCTTC. Its translation: CSARGTGENYGYTF.

V and J are TRBV6-5 and TRBJ2-3; D is unclear. CDR3 length: 14 residues. The V and J ends lost 4 bases and 2 bases respectively, with 10 bases between them. The germline V gene encodes CDR1 MNHEY and CDR2 SVGAGI. The CDR3 loop is CASSSEDATDTQYF. In nucleotides, the CDR3 is TGTGCCAGCAGTTCTGAGGACGCCACAGATACGCAGTATTTT.

The gene calls are TRBV29-1 and TRBJ1-2, with D possibly matching TRBD1 (5 bases). This CDR3 contains 13 residues. V lost 3 bases and J 3 bases, leaving 11 bases between the germline ends. Germline V gene sequence: CDR1 SQVTM, CDR2 ANQGSEA. The CDR3 spells CSVDFAGHYGYTF. For the CDR3, the DNA is TGCAGCGTTGACTTCGCAGGGCACTATGGCTACACCTTC.

This clonotype was seen only a few times. The chain employs TRBV12-3 or TRBV12-4 and TRBJ2-1; the D gene is possibly TRBD1 (5 bases). V was shortened by 6 bases and J by 8 bases, with 8 bases between the two germline ends. The CDR3 has 11 amino acids. This CDR3 is CASRQGYEQFF. Here the CDR3 DNA reads TGTGCCAGCAGGCAGGGCTATGAGCAGTTCTTC.

The chain has TRBV7-6 and TRBJ1-1; 8 positions agree with TRBD1. CDR3 length equals 15 residues. Germline CDR1 reads SGHVS; CDR2 reads FNYEAQ. Trimming cost V 5 bases and J 7 bases; bases outside gene matches: 12. The CDR3 DNA reads TGTGCCAGCAGCCTATACGTGACCGGGACAGGTGAAGCTTTCTTT. Residues: CASSLYVTGTGEAFF.

The chain couples TRBV6-1 to TRBJ1-1; weak D call: TRBD1 (6 bases). From germline, CDR1 is MNHNS and CDR2 SASEGT. V was pared by 1 base and J by 3 bases, with 9 bases between. This CDR3 is built from 14 residues. CDR3 region: CASSEGGAYTEAFF. The DNA of the CDR3 is TGTGCCAGCAGTGAAGGGGGGGCTTACACTGAAGCTTTCTTT.

Comment on this clonotype: A much larger clone sits a single nucleotide away, making a read error possible. CDR3 DNA: TGTGCCAGCAGCTTAGCTGAGTACGAGCAGTACTTC. It translates to CASSLAEYEQYF. V gene TRBV7-9 combines with J gene TRBJ2-7; D is undetermined. The CDR3 is 12 residues long. The V gene lost 0 bases and the J gene lost 4 bases, with 4 bases spanning the gap. The germline V gene encodes CDR1 SEHNR and CDR2 FQNEAQ (reference sequence).

This clonotype showed up just a few times. The chain links TRBV2 to TRBJ1-6, with 7 positions matching TRBD1. CDR3 size: 14 residues. With V trimmed by 10 bases and J by 4 bases, 7 bases remained unmatched. The V gene's germline CDR1 is SNHLY and CDR2 FYNNEI. The CDR3 loop reads CAIPGTEYNSPLHF. In nucleotides, the CDR3 is TGTGCCATCCCCGGGACAGAATATAATTCACCCCTCCACTTT.

The count of this clonotype is one. This chain's CDR3 is CASSSRTGYYEQYV. The CDR3 DNA reads TGTGCCAGCAGCTCACGGACAGGGTACTACGAGCAGTACGTC. This chain connects TRBV11-3 to TRBJ2-7; 8 bases agree with TRBD1. In germline, CDR1 is SGHNT, CDR2 YENEEA. The CDR3 is 14 amino acids. J gave up 3 bases and V 4 bases, and 5 bases lay outside the gene matches.

This clonotype showed up many times. In nucleotides, the CDR3 is TGTGCCAGCAGCTTAAACTCAGACTCTGGGGCCAACGTCCTGACTTTC. This translates into CASSLNSDSGANVLTF. The V and J genes are TRBV7-2 and TRBJ2-6; no reliable D call. V was trimmed by 2 bases and J by 0 bases, leaving 8 bases between them. There are 16 residues in the CDR3. Germline values: CDR1 SGHTA, CDR2 FQGNSA.

The V and J genes are TRBV12-3 or TRBV12-4 and TRBJ1-2; 8 nucleotides align to TRBD1. Trimming removed 8 bases from V and 8 bases from J; junction bases left unmatched: 13. The CDR3 runs 14 residues. CDR3 in DNA: TGTGCCAGCCATTTGACAGGGGCCTTGGGGGGCTACACCTTC. Translating it yields CASHLTGALGGYTF.

The V call is TRBV12-3 or TRBV12-4, the J call TRBJ2-7; perhaps TRBD2 as D (5 bases). Trimming cost V 4 bases and J 2 bases, with 12 bases left between them. The CDR3 spans 14 residues. The CDR3: CASSSSGSPYEQYF. CDR3 coding DNA: TGTGCCAGCAGTTCATCGGGGAGTCCCTACGAGCAGTACTTC.

This chain links TRBV4-2 with TRBJ1-5, with 7 bases lining up with TRBD1. Trimming at V came to 5 bases and at J to 5 bases, leaving 6 bases not matched to a gene. Germline lookup yields CDR1 LGHNA and CDR2 YNFKEQ. The CDR3 has 14 amino acids. In DNA form, the CDR3 reads TGTGCCAGCAGCTCCGACAGGGCTTATCAGCCCCAGCATTTT. As protein: CASSSDRAYQPQHF.

This chain joins TRBV7-8 and TRBJ1-1; D call uncertain. The V and J ends lost 5 bases and 4 bases respectively, with 14 bases between them. This CDR3 comprises 14 residues. CDR1 and CDR2 from the germline V gene are SGHVS and FQNEAQ. The CDR3 here is CASSIGIGATEAFF. Written as DNA, the CDR3 is TGTGCCAGCAGCATCGGGATAGGAGCCACTGAAGCTTTCTTT. Using reference TRBV7-8 and TRBJ1-1 for the parts outside the CDR3, the full variable domain is GAGVSQSPRYKVAKRGQDVALRCDPISGHVSLFWYQQALGQGPEFLTYFQNEAQLDKSGLPSDRFFAERPEGSVSTLKIQRTQQEDSAVYLCASSIGIGATEAFFGQGTRLTVV.

The CDR3 region is CASSYGSVLYSNQPQHF. For the CDR3, the DNA is TGTGCCAGCAGTTACGGATCAGTACTATATAGCAATCAGCCCCAGCATTTT. The chain links TRBV6-2 or TRBV6-3 to TRBJ1-5; D is unclear. V lost 2 bases and J lost 0, with 14 bases in between. Germline loops: CDR1 MNHEY, CDR2 SVGEGT. The CDR3 contains 17 residues.